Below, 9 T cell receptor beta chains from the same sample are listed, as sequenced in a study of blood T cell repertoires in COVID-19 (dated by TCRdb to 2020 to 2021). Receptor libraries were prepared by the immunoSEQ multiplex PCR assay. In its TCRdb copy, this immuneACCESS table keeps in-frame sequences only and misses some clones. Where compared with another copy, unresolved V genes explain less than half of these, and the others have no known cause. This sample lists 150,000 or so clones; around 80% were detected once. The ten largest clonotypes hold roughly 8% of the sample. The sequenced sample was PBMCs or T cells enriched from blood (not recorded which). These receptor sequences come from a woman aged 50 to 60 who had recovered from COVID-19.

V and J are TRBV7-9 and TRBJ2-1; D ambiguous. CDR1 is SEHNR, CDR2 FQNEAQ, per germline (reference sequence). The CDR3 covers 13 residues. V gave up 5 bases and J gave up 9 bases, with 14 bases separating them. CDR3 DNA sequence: TGTGCCAGCAGCCCTTCCCCAGGTTCTGAGCAGTTCTTC. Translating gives CASSPSPGSEQFF.

CDR3 DNA: TGTGCCAGCAGCTCCAGGGGCACCTACGAGCAGTACTTC. This gives the protein CASSSRGTYEQYF. The rearrangement uses TRBV7-2 and TRBJ2-7; possible D gene TRBD1, 6 bases. The CDR3 is 13 amino acids. The V gene lost 4 bases and the J gene lost 2 bases, with 9 bases spanning the gap. Germline-derived CDR1 and CDR2 are SGHTA and FQGNSA.

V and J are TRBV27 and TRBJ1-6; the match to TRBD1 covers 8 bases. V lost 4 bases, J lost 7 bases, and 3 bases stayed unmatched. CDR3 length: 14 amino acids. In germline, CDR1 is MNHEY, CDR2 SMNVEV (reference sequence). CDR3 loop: CASSYGQGNSPLHF. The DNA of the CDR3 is TGTGCCAGCAGTTATGGACAGGGAAATTCACCCCTCCACTTT.

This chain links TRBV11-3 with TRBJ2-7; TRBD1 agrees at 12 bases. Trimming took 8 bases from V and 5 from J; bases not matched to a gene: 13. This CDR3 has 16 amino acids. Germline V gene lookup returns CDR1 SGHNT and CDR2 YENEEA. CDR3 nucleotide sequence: TGTGCCAGCCCCCTCTCCGGGACAGGGGGCAAGCACGAGCAGTACTTC. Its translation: CASPLSGTGGKHEQYF.

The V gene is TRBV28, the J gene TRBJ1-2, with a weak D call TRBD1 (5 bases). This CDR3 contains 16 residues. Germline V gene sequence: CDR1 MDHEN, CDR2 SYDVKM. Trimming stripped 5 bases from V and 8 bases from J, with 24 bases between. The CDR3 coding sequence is TGTGCCAGCAGTCCACACAGGCGGCGGGGCTCTGAGGGCTACACCTTC. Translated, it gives CASSPHRRRGSEGYTF.

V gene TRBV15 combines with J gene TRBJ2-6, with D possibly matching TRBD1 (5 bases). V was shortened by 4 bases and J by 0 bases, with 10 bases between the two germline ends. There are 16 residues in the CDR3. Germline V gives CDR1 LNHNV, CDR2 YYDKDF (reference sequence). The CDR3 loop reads CATSTTDSSGANVLTF. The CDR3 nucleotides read TGTGCCACCAGCACAACAGACAGCTCTGGGGCCAACGTCCTGACTTTC.

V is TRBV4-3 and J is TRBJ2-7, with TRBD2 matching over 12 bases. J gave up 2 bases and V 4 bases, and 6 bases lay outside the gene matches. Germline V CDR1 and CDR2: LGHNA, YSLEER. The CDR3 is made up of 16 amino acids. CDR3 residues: CASSRTTSGGTYEQYF. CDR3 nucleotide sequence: TGCGCCAGCAGCCGAACGACTAGCGGGGGAACCTACGAGCAGTACTTC.

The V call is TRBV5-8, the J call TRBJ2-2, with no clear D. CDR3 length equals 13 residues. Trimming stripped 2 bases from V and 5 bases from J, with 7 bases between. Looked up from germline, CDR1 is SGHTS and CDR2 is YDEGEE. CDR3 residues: CASSFIPTGELFF. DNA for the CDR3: TGTGCCAGCAGCTTCATCCCAACCGGGGAGCTGTTTTTT.

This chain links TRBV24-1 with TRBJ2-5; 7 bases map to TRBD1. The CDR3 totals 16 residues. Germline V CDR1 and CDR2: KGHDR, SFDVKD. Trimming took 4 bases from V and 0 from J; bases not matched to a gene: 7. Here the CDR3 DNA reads TGTGCCACCAGTGACCCTAGAACAGGGGACCAAGAGACCCAGTACTTC. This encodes CATSDPRTGDQETQYF.